One and the same sample provided the 21 T cell receptor beta chains below, sequenced in a study of shared clonotypes between healthy human individuals (dated by TCRdb to between 2020 and 2021). The library was built by means of the immunoSEQ multiplex PCR assay. The table comes from immuneACCESS by way of TCRdb, which keeps in-frame sequences with V and J called. Part of the clones is missing from these tables; in studies checked, under half for an unresolved V gene and the rest for unknown reasons. The sample profile shows under 1,100,000 clones; approximately 76% of them were found once. About 1.4% of the sample rests with the top ten. Sequencing was done on a sample of memory CD4+ T cells sorted from blood. The cell subset or site tag for this specimen amounts to: CD45RA-negative fraction. Receptors were obtained from a man aged 18 to 29 in good health.

The genes are TRBV6-1 and TRBJ1-2; 7 bases are a match to TRBD1. The CDR3 sequence is 13 residues long. The ends lost 10 bases at V and 6 bases at J; junction bases unmatched: 11. Germline V gene data show CDR1 as MNHNS and CDR2 as SASEGT. CDR3 protein: CATTPTGLDGYTF. CDR3 in DNA: TGTGCCACGACCCCGACAGGGTTAGATGGCTACACCTTC.

This chain joins TRBV15 and TRBJ2-5; 9 bases line up with TRBD1. Per the germline V gene, CDR1 is LNHNV and CDR2 is YYDKDF (reference sequence). With V trimmed by 11 bases and J by 2 bases, 3 bases remained unmatched. The CDR3 length is 12 residues. The DNA of the CDR3 is TGTGCCTCTGGACAGGGGCAAGAGACCCAGTACTTC. As protein: CASGQGQETQYF.

This clone has just one count. The chain is built from TRBV27 and TRBJ2-3, with no clear D. This CDR3 is built from 17 residues. V lost 2 bases and J lost 0, with 15 bases in between. Looked up from germline, CDR1 is MNHEY and CDR2 is SMNVEV (reference sequence). CDR3: CASSLRVSGPSTDTQYF. The DNA of the CDR3 is TGTGCCAGCAGTTTAAGGGTTTCGGGCCCGAGCACAGATACGCAGTATTTT.

The genes are TRBV30 and TRBJ1-5, with D maybe TRBD1 (6 bases). Germline CDR1 is GTSNPN and CDR2 is SVGIG (reference sequence). This CDR3 has 15 residues. V was pared by 3 bases and J by 6 bases, with 18 bases between. CDR3 bases: TGTGCCTGGAGCAAACAGGGAGGGAGAAGTCAGCCCCAGCATTTT. Its protein product is CAWSKQGGRSQPQHF. Based on the CDR3 plus reference TRBV30 and TRBJ1-5, the full variable domain is SQTIHQWPATLVQPVGSPLSLECTVEGTSNPNLYWYRQAAGRGLQLLFYSVGIGQISSEVPQNLSASRPQDRQFILSSKKLLLSDSGFYLCAWSKQGGRSQPQHFGDGTRLSIL.

The gene calls are TRBV11-2 and TRBJ1-3; D remains ambiguous. Germline V lookup: CDR1 SGHAT, CDR2 FQNNGV. There are 12 residues in the CDR3. Trimming took off 8 bases at V and 3 bases at J, with 8 bases between the two ends. CDR3 residues: CASGQDGNTIYF. The CDR3 region has the DNA TGTGCCAGCGGCCAGGATGGAAACACCATATATTTT.

This chain links TRBV2 with TRBJ2-5, with TRBD1 identical over 9 bases. With V trimmed by 5 bases and J by 2 bases, 3 bases remained unmatched. The CDR3 has 14 amino acids. The germline V gene encodes CDR1 SNHLY and CDR2 FYNNEI. The CDR3 DNA reads TGTGCCAGCAGTAAAGACAGGGGGCAAGAGACCCAGTACTTC. It codes for CASSKDRGQETQYF.

This clone was counted once. In DNA, the CDR3 is TGTGCCAGCAGTGAAGGGGGAGCAGGCTTAAAAGCTTTCTTT. It specifies CASSEGGAGLKAFF. This chain joins TRBV6-1 and TRBJ1-1; D is unresolved. Germline V CDR1 and CDR2: MNHNS, SASEGT. With 1 base removed from V and 9 bases from J, the gap between germline ends came to 15 bases. This CDR3 region has 14 residues.

V usage is TRBV9 and J usage is TRBJ2-2, with D possibly TRBD2 on 5 matching bases. V was clipped by 0 bases and J by 0 bases, with 15 bases between them. There are 18 residues in the CDR3. The germline gives CDR1 SGDLS, CDR2 YYNGEE. CDR3 loop: CASSVAARGRANTGELFF. The CDR3 DNA reads TGTGCCAGCAGCGTAGCTGCTCGGGGTAGGGCGAACACCGGGGAGCTGTTTTTT.

With respect to this clone: This same CDR3 is encoded by further DNA sequences in the sample. The chain combines TRBV5-1 with TRBJ2-5; possible D gene TRBD2, 7 bases. Germline V gene data show CDR1 as SGHRS and CDR2 as YFSETQ. With 4 bases removed from V and 1 base from J, the gap between germline ends came to 11 bases. This CDR3 has 14 residues. CDR3 nucleotides: TGCGCCAGCAGCCCGGGGGGCGGCCAAGAGACCCAGTACTTC. It is translated as CASSPGGGQETQYF.

This clone was seen a single time. The chain has TRBV5-1 and TRBJ2-3, with D possibly TRBD2 on 6 matching bases. CDR1 and CDR2 (germline): SGHRS, YFSETQ. The CDR3 runs to 15 residues. The germline V and J ends were trimmed by 4 bases and 4 bases, with 16 bases remaining between them. In nucleotides, the CDR3 is TGCGCCAGCAGCCGGGGACTTGGGGACGCAGATACGCAGTATTTT. It codes for CASSRGLGDADTQYF.

The V call is TRBV4-2, the J call TRBJ2-1; TRBD1 matches at 9 bases. With 0 bases clipped from V and 8 bases from J, the junction kept 5 bases outside the gene matches. The CDR3 contains 15 residues. Germline V gene data show CDR1 as LGHNA and CDR2 as YNFKEQ. The CDR3 nucleotides are TGTGCCAGCAGCCAAGAAGGGACAGGGAAGGATGAGCAGTTCTTC. It is translated as CASSQEGTGKDEQFF.

CDR3: CASSLVSFSYNEQFF. The CDR3 DNA reads TGTGCCAGCAGCTTAGTTAGCTTCTCCTACAATGAGCAGTTCTTC. The V gene is TRBV7-2, the J gene TRBJ2-1; D ambiguous. The CDR3 sequence is 15 residues long. V was trimmed by 1 base and J by 0 bases, leaving 7 bases between them. Germline V gene lookup returns CDR1 SGHTA and CDR2 FQGNSA.

V gene TRBV9 combines with J gene TRBJ2-1; the match to TRBD2 covers 16 bases. Germline V gives CDR1 SGDLS, CDR2 YYNGEE. The length of the CDR3 is 19 residues. Losses at the gene ends were 0 bases for V and 1 base for J; bases not matched to a gene: 4. CDR3 amino acids: CASSVVGLAGGNSYNEQFF. The CDR3 DNA reads TGTGCCAGCAGCGTAGTGGGACTAGCGGGAGGGAATTCCTACAATGAGCAGTTCTTC.

This clone has more than one count but fewer than ten. The chain joins TRBV28 to TRBJ1-1, with 7 positions matching TRBD1. The CDR3 is 12 residues long. Germline values: CDR1 MDHEN, CDR2 SYDVKM. The V and J ends lost 7 bases and 12 bases, in that order; junction bases with no gene match: 11. CDR3: CASNRRDSRTFF. In DNA, the CDR3 is TGTGCCAGCAACAGAAGGGACAGTAGGACTTTCTTT.

This clone is a singleton in its sample. V is TRBV5-1 and J is TRBJ2-1; TRBD2 aligns across 13 bases. Germline V gives CDR1 SGHRS, CDR2 YFSETQ. The CDR3 totals 15 residues. V trimming: 4 bases; J trimming: 8 bases; junction bases outside the gene matches: 6. CDR3 in amino acids: CASSGLAGVIDEQFF. CDR3 DNA sequence: TGCGCCAGCAGCGGACTAGCGGGAGTCATCGATGAGCAGTTCTTC.

V is TRBV6-1 and J is TRBJ1-2; D remains unclear. The CDR3 length is 14 residues. Germline V CDR1 and CDR2: MNHNS, SASEGT. Trimming left V 0 bases short and J 2 bases short, with 7 bases between. DNA of the CDR3: TGTGCCAGCAGTGAAGCGGTAAGAAACTATGGCTACACCTTC. Its translation is CASSEAVRNYGYTF.

The chain is built from TRBV5-1 and TRBJ2-7, with D uncertain. The germline CDR1 and CDR2 sequences are SGHRS and YFSETQ. This CDR3 has 14 residues. Between the trimmed V and J ends, which lost 1 base and 3 bases, there was a span of 11 bases. CDR3: CASSLQPTNYEQYF. Written as DNA, the CDR3 is TGCGCCAGCAGCTTGCAGCCAACGAACTACGAGCAGTACTTC.

The chain links TRBV19 to TRBJ2-6; D is possibly TRBD1 or TRBD2 (5 bases each). The germline CDR1 and CDR2 sequences are LNHDA and SQIVND (reference sequence). CDR3 size: 11 residues. Trimming removed 5 bases at V and 11 bases at J, with 7 bases between. CDR3 in amino acids: CASSPGHVLTF. DNA of the CDR3: TGTGCCAGTAGTCCGGGACACGTCCTGACTTTC.

The V call is TRBV20-1, the J call TRBJ2-1; D is ambiguous. The V and J ends lost 4 bases and 7 bases respectively, with 8 bases between them. This CDR3 comprises 11 residues. Germline V lookup: CDR1 DFQATT, CDR2 SNEGSKA (reference sequence). The CDR3 DNA is TGCAGTGCTATTGCTAAGAATGAGCAGTTCTTC. Translation: CSAIAKNEQFF.

This clone was seen a single time. This sequence joins TRBV30 and TRBJ2-5; 8 bases are a match to TRBD1. The closer fit of TRBJ2-7 to the DNA end suggests the J call may be wrong. Per germline, CDR1 GTSNPN and CDR2 SVGIG (reference sequence). This CDR3 comprises 14 residues. The DNA of the CDR3 is TGTGCCTGGAGGCGGACAGGGAGCTCCTACGAGCAGTACTTC. Translated: CAWRRTGSSYEQYF.

The chain combines TRBV6-5 with TRBJ1-4; the D is unclear. V lost 6 bases to trimming and J lost 5 bases, with 10 bases between them. Germline V gives CDR1 MNHEY, CDR2 SVGAGI. The length of the CDR3 is 13 residues. Written as DNA, the CDR3 is TGTGCCAGCAGCCGGGCCTCAAATGAAAAACTGTTTTTT. This encodes CASSRASNEKLFF.